Listed below are T cell receptor beta chains from one sample, sequenced in a study of T-cell memory formation after mild COVID-19. One entry per CDR3 protein results from TCRdb running MiXCR on the 5' RACE reads. Of some 210,000 distinct CDR3 sequences listed, roughly a tenth are singletons. Sequencing was carried out using PBMCs or a T cell subset sorted from them (not recorded which). Receptors were obtained from a man between 18 and 35 years old who had mild COVID-19 (a few samples of this study predate the infection). Cell type and time point are not known. CDR3s include the opening cysteine and the closing phenylalanine or tryptophan. The order of the fields is V gene, J gene, CDR3 protein.

TRBV4-3	TRBJ1-2	CASSQERQGGYTF
TRBV6-6	TRBJ1-5	CASSYGTGINQPQHF
TRBV10-3	TRBJ2-2	CATWTSMNTGELFF
TRBV4-3	TRBJ1-6	CASSQDLGGPSSYNSPLHF
TRBV5-4	TRBJ2-3	CASSLFAGGVGTDTQYF
TRBV25-1	TRBJ1-1	CASSEWGQEEAFF
TRBV20-1	TRBJ1-1	CSARRGGGNTEAFF
TRBV5-1	TRBJ1-1	CASSLAGTANTEAFF
TRBV9	TRBJ1-1	CASSAFNRADGTEAFF
TRBV5-1	TRBJ1-1	CASSGGQLNTEAFF
TRBV28	TRBJ1-4	CASSSRDATNEKLFF
TRBV7-2	TRBJ2-3	CASSLSQRGGIDTQYF
TRBV7-2	TRBJ1-2	CASSSGLGRNYGYTF
TRBV6-1	TRBJ2-4	CASIGTYGNIQYF
TRBV5-1	TRBJ2-3	CASSLSGIYDTQYF
TRBV27	TRBJ1-2	CASSSHGQAAAYGYTF
TRBV7-6	TRBJ2-2	CASSEDRNTGELFF
TRBV7-9	TRBJ2-3	CASSLGLAGVYTQYF
TRBV28	TRBJ1-1	CASSLWQGAHDTEAFF
TRBV7-9	TRBJ2-6	CASSSSGANVLTF
TRBV6-5	TRBJ2-7	CASRTGFPYEQYF
TRBV19	TRBJ1-5	CASSPLSRPQHF
TRBV6-1	TRBJ2-2	CASSVTGDFIRALFF
TRBV4-1	TRBJ1-5	CASSQAWNQPQHF
TRBV7-8	TRBJ2-3	CASSLGWDGFTDTQYF
TRBV7-9	TRBJ1-1	CASSSLKLNTEAFF
TRBV5-4	TRBJ2-1	CASSPGGERRNEQFF
TRBV6-2/TRBV6-3	TRBJ2-1	CASSPLWTGVSSYNEQFF
TRBV2	TRBJ2-2	CASSGQSGGELFF
TRBV5-1	TRBJ2-2	CASSLWGPGELFF
TRBV13	TRBJ1-6	CASSFRRRTHNSPLHF
TRBV27	TRBJ1-1	CASSLYTRDTEAFF
TRBV20-1	TRBJ1-5	CSARGHPPGVPQHF
TRBV7-9	TRBJ1-3	CASSLSQTGSGNTIYF
TRBV24-1	TRBJ2-3	CATAGQGRTDTQYF
TRBV28	TRBJ2-2	CASSPSRQYSRELFF